This passage covers 19 T cell receptor beta chains from one sample sequenced in a study of control samples from healthy donors and cancer patients. TCRdb's table, derived via immunoSEQ multiplex PCR, lists solely in-frame clones and lacks some. The table includes some 130,000 clones, 80% to 95% detected once. Sequencing used blood. The receptors originated from a man aged 40-55 years in good health.

This clone was observed once. The genes are TRBV9 and TRBJ1-5; tentative D call: TRBD1 (5 bases). V was cut by 3 bases and J by 3 bases, with 7 bases left in between. CDR1 and CDR2 (germline): SGDLS, YYNGEE. The CDR3 extends over 13 amino acids. The DNA of the CDR3 is TGTGCCAGCAGCGGCGGGACCAATCAGCCCCAGCATTTT. Encoded protein: CASSGGTNQPQHF.

This chain connects TRBV5-1 to TRBJ1-1, with D hard to call. Germline CDR1 reads SGHRS; CDR2 reads YFSETQ. This CDR3 is 13 amino acids long. Trimming removed 4 bases from V and 2 bases from J, with 9 bases in between. The CDR3 coding sequence is TGCGCCAGCAGCCCCACTATCAACACTGAAGCTTTCTTT. Amino acids: CASSPTINTEAFF.

The chain joins TRBV6-6 to TRBJ1-2; D perhaps matches TRBD1 (5 bases). Germline V gene data show CDR1 as MNHNY and CDR2 as SVGAGI (reference sequence). The CDR3 covers 15 residues. The V and J ends lost 5 bases and 8 bases respectively, with 21 bases between them. The CDR3 region is CASSKKTAQAGGYTF. The DNA of the CDR3 is TGTGCCAGCAGTAAAAAGACAGCCCAAGCGGGGGGCTACACCTTC.

The CDR3, as DNA: TGTGCCAGCAGCTTGAGGGACTACGAGCAGTACTTC. It encodes CASSLRDYEQYF. V and J are TRBV5-4 and TRBJ2-7; D is uncertain. The V gene lost 1 base and the J gene lost 3 bases, with 5 bases spanning the gap. The CDR3 totals 12 residues. Germline V gene lookup returns CDR1 SGHNT and CDR2 YYREEE (reference sequence).

The chain recombines TRBV7-6 with TRBJ1-1; D gene ambiguous. Germline values: CDR1 SGHVS, CDR2 FNYEAQ. The CDR3 is 14 residues long. V was trimmed by 1 base and J by 1 base, leaving 7 bases between them. CDR3 DNA sequence: TGTGCCAGCAGCTTAGTGGGATCGAACACTGAAGCTTTCTTT. This sequence encodes CASSLVGSNTEAFF.

The chain combines TRBV6-5 with TRBJ2-7; 8 positions match TRBD1. Germline V gives CDR1 MNHEY, CDR2 SVGAGI. This CDR3 comprises 13 residues. V gave up 6 bases and J gave up 4 bases; unmatched junction bases: 5. The CDR3, as DNA: TGTGCCAGCAGAGGACAGGGCTGGTACGAGCAGTACTTC. It specifies CASRGQGWYEQYF.

In nucleotides, the CDR3 is TGTGCCAGTCGCCCCTTCTGGGGGTCCTACGAGCAGTACTTC. Translation: CASRPFWGSYEQYF. The V call is TRBV19, the J call TRBJ2-7; D is possibly TRBD1 or TRBD2 (5 bases each). CDR3 size: 14 residues. V shed 8 bases and J shed 1 base, with 15 bases lying between them. CDR1 and CDR2 (germline): LNHDA, SQIVND (reference sequence). The variable domain in full, completed from reference TRBV19 and TRBJ2-7, reads DGGITQSPKYLFRKEGQNVTLSCEQNLNHDAMYWYRQDPGQGLRLIYYSQIVNDFQKGDIAEGYSVSREKKESFPLTVTSAQKNPTAFYLCASRPFWGSYEQYFGPGTRLTVT.

This chain connects TRBV7-2 to TRBJ2-1; either TRBD1 or TRBD2 may fit D (5 bases each). Trimming stripped 5 bases from V and 2 bases from J, with 19 bases between. The CDR3 is 17 amino acids. Germline-derived CDR1 and CDR2 are SGHTA and FQGNSA. The DNA for the CDR3 is TGTGCCAGCAGCCCTTGGCACAGGACTCAAGCCTACAATGAGCAGTTCTTC. Its protein product is CASSPWHRTQAYNEQFF.

The table lists this clone with a count of one. The limits of the CDR3 on the DNA are not certain, so only TCRdb's listed CDR3 is given. The V and J genes are TRBV29-1 and TRBJ1-2; TRBD1 is the table's D call, not checked against the DNA. The CDR3 spans 12 residues, counting both ends. Germline CDR1 is SQVTM and CDR2 is ANQGSEA. The CDR3 sequence: CSVEVGGGAWTF.

This chain joins TRBV23-1 and TRBJ1-5, with 7 bases identical to TRBD1. TRBV23-1 is an ORF, and what it does is uncertain. This CDR3 has 15 residues. Trimming cost V 9 bases and J 0 bases; bases outside gene matches: 8. The CDR3 reads CARAGRGDSNQPQHF. In nucleotides, the CDR3 is TGCGCCAGGGCGGGCAGGGGGGATAGCAATCAGCCCCAGCATTTT.

CDR3 region: CASSLGRGSYNEQFF. For the CDR3, the DNA is TGTGCCAGCAGCTTAGGCCGGGGTTCCTACAATGAGCAGTTCTTC. The chain has TRBV7-8 and TRBJ2-1; D is possibly TRBD2 (5 bases). Looked up from germline, CDR1 is SGHVS and CDR2 is FQNEAQ. Deletions cut 1 base from V and 1 base from J, with 8 bases between. CDR3 size: 15 residues.

The chain is built from TRBV2 and TRBJ1-1; D gene ambiguous. V was pared by 1 base and J by 5 bases, with 8 bases between. This CDR3 region has 13 residues. Germline-derived CDR1 and CDR2 are SNHLY and FYNNEI. The CDR3 DNA reads TGTGCCAGCAGTGAAGAGAGGGAAACTGAAGCTTTCTTT. Its translation: CASSEERETEAFF.

This clone was picked up one time. The chain carries TRBV3-1 (or the pseudogene TRBV3-2) and TRBJ1-6; a weak D match, TRBD1 (6 bases). This CDR3 has 15 residues. Trimming cost V 4 bases and J 9 bases, with 16 bases left between them. Germline values: CDR1 LGHDT, CDR2 YNNKEL (reference sequence). CDR3 region: CASSPFQGLFSPLHF. As DNA, the CDR3 is TGTGCCAGCAGCCCCTTTCAGGGGTTATTTTCACCCCTCCACTTT.

This clone was observed a few times. The chain uses TRBV9 and TRBJ2-7; weak D call: TRBD1 (6 bases). The CDR3 sequence is 14 residues long. The germline CDR1 and CDR2 sequences are SGDLS and YYNGEE. Between the trimmed V and J ends, which lost 2 bases and 0 bases, there was a span of 9 bases. The CDR3 DNA reads TGTGCCAGCAGCGTGACAGGTAGCTCCTACGAGCAGTACTTC. Its protein product is CASSVTGSSYEQYF.

The rearrangement uses TRBV19 and TRBJ1-5; 10 bases agree with TRBD1. This CDR3 is 17 amino acids long. With 9 bases clipped from V and 6 bases from J, the junction kept 17 bases outside the gene matches. In germline, CDR1 is LNHDA, CDR2 SQIVND (reference sequence). The CDR3 loop reads CASTNRQGANYGQPQHF. In DNA form, the CDR3 reads TGTGCCAGCACCAATAGACAGGGGGCGAATTACGGTCAGCCCCAGCATTTT.

The chain has TRBV9 and TRBJ2-2, with 8 nucleotides matching TRBD1. Losses at the gene ends were 6 bases for V and 3 bases for J; bases not matched to a gene: 7. The CDR3 is made up of 15 amino acids. The germline V gene encodes CDR1 SGDLS and CDR2 YYNGEE. For the CDR3, the DNA is TGTGCCAGCACGCCCCAGGGGGCTCACACCGGGGAGCTGTTTTTT. Translation gives CASTPQGAHTGELFF.

The chain uses TRBV15 and TRBJ1-5; D unresolved. The CDR3 covers 13 residues. The ends were cut back, 5 bases at V and 7 bases at J, with 12 bases in the middle. Germline CDR1 is LNHNV and CDR2 is YYDKDF (reference sequence). CDR3: CATSSEMRQPQHF. The DNA of the CDR3 is TGTGCCACCAGCTCCGAGATGAGGCAGCCCCAGCATTTT. The full variable domain, its missing parts supplied by reference TRBV15 and TRBJ1-5, is DAMVIQNPRYQVTQFGKPVTLSCSQTLNHNVMYWYQQKSSQAPKLLFHYYDKDFNNEADTPDNFQSRRPNTSFCFLDIRSPGLGDTAMYLCATSSEMRQPQHFGDGTRLSIL.

The chain combines TRBV5-1 with TRBJ1-3; tentative D call: TRBD1 (6 bases). Trimming cost V 0 bases and J 2 bases, with 15 bases left between them. Per the germline V gene, CDR1 is SGHRS and CDR2 is YFSETQ. The CDR3 is made up of 17 amino acids. The CDR3: CASSLGVIGGPGNTIYF. In nucleotides, the CDR3 is TGCGCCAGCAGCTTGGGCGTTATTGGGGGCCCTGGAAACACCATATATTTT.

The rearrangement uses TRBV6-7 and TRBJ2-7, with a possible D match to TRBD2 (7 bases). TRBV6-7 is designated an ORF whose function remains uncertain. The CDR3 length is 15 residues. The V end was cut by 10 bases, the J end by 0 bases, with 19 bases between. CDR3 in DNA: TGTGCCACCCGGGGGGCGGGGGCCGACTCCTACGAGCAGTACTTC. It specifies CATRGAGADSYEQYF.